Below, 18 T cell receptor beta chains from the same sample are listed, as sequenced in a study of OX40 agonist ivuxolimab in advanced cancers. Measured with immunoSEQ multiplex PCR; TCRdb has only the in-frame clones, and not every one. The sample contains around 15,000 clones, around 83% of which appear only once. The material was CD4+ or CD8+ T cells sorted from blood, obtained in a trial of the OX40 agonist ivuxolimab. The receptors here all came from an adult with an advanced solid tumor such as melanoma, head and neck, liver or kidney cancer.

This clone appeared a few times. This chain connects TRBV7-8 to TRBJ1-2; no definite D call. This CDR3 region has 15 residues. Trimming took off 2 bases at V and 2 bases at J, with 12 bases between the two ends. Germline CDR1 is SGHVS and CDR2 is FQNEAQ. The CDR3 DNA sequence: TGTGCCAGCAGCTTATCGGAGGAACTAAACTATGGCTACACCTTC. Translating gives CASSLSEELNYGYTF.

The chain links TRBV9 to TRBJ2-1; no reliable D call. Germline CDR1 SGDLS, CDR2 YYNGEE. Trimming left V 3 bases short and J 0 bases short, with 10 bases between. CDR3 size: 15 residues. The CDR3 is CASSEIGISYNEQFF. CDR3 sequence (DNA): TGTGCCAGCAGCGAAATTGGCATCTCCTACAATGAGCAGTTCTTC.

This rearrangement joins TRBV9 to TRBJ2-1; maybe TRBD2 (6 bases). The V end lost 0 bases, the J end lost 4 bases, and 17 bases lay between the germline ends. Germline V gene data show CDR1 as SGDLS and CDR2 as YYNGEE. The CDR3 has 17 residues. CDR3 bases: TGTGCCAGCAGCGTAGGTGGCGGGATGAGGAGATACAATGAGCAGTTCTTC. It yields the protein CASSVGGGMRRYNEQFF.

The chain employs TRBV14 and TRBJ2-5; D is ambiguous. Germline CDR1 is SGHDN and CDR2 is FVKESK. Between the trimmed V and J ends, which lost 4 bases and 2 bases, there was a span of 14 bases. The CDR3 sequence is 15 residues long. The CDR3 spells CASSPYPGTQETQYF. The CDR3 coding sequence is TGTGCCAGCAGCCCCTATCCCGGAACACAAGAGACCCAGTACTTC.

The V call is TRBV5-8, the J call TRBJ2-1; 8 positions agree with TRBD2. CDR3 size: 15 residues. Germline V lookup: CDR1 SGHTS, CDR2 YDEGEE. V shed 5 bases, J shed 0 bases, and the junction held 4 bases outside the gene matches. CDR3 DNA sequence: TGTGCCAGCAGAGCGAGCGGGAGCTCCTACAATGAGCAGTTCTTC. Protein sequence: CASRASGSSYNEQFF. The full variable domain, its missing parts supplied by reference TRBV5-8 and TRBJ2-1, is EAGVTQSPTHLIKTRGQQATLRCSPISGHTSVYWYQQALGLGLQFLLWYDEGEERNRGNFPPRFSGRQFPNYSSELNVNALELEDSALYLCASRASGSSYNEQFFGPGTRLTVL.

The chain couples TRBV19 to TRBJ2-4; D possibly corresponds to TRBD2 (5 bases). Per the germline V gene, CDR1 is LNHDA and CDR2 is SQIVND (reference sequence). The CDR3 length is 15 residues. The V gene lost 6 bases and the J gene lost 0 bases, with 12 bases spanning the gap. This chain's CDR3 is CASSLEGLAKNIQYF. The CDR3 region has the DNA TGTGCCAGTAGCCTCGAGGGATTAGCCAAAAACATTCAGTACTTC.

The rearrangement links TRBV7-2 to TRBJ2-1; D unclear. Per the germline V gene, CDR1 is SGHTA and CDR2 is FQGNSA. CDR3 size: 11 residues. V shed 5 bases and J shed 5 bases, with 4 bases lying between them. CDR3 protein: CASSDHNEQFF. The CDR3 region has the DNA TGTGCCAGCAGCGACCACAATGAGCAGTTCTTC. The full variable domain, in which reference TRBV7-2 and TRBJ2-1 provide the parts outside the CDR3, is GAGVSQSPSNKVTEKGKDVELRCDPISGHTALYWYRQSLGQGLEFLIYFQGNSAPDKSGLPSDRFSAERTGGSVSTLTIQRTQQEDSAVYLCASSDHNEQFFGPGTRLTVL.

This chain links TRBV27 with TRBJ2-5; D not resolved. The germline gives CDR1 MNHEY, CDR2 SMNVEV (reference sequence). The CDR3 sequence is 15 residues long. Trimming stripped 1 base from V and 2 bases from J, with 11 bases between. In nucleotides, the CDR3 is TGTGCCAGCAGTTTATGGAACAGTGAACAAGAGACCCAGTACTTC. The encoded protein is CASSLWNSEQETQYF.

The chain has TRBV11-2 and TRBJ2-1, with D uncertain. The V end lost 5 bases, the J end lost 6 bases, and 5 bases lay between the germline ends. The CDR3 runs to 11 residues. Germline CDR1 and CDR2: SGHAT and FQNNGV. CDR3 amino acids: CASSPVNEQFF. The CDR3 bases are TGTGCCAGCAGCCCGGTCAATGAGCAGTTCTTC.

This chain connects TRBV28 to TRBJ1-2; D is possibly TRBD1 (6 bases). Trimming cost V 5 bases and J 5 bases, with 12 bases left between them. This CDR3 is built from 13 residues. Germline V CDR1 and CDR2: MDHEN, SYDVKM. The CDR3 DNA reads TGTGCCAGCAGTGAGACAGGCGGTTATGGCTACACCTTC. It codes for CASSETGGYGYTF.

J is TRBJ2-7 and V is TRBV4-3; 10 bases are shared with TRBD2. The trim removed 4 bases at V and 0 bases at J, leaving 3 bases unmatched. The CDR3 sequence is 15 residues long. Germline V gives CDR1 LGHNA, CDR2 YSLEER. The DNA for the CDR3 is TGCGCCAGCAGCCTGACTAGCGGGCTCTCCTACGAGCAGTACTTC. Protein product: CASSLTSGLSYEQYF.

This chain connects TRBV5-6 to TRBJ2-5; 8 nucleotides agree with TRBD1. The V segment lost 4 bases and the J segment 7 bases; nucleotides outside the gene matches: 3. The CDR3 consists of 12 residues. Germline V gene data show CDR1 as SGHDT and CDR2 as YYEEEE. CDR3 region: CASSPGGATQYF. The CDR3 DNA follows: TGTGCCAGCAGCCCAGGGGGCGCGACCCAGTACTTC.

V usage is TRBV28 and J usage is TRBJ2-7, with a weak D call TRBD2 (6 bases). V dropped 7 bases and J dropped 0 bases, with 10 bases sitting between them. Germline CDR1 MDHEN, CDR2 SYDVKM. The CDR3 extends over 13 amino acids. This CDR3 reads CASTPGLSYEQYF. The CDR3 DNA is TGTGCCAGCACCCCGGGACTCTCCTACGAGCAGTACTTC.

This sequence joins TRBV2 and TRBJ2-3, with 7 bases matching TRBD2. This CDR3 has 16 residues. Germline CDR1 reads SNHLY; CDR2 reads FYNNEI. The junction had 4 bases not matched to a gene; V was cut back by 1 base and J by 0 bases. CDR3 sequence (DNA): TGTGCCAGCAGTGAAGGCTTTAGCGGGAGCACAGATACGCAGTATTTT. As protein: CASSEGFSGSTDTQYF.

As DNA, the CDR3 is TGTGCCAGCACTTCCTCGCGGGGCGAGCAGTACTTC. Its protein is CASTSSRGEQYF. This chain uses TRBV27 with TRBJ2-7, with D possibly being TRBD2 (6 bases). This CDR3 has 12 amino acids. V lost 7 bases and J lost 6, with 13 bases in between. Per germline, CDR1 MNHEY and CDR2 SMNVEV (reference sequence).

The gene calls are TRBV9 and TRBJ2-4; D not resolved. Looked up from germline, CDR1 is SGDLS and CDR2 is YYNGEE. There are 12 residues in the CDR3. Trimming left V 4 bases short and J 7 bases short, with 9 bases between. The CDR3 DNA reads TGTGCCAGCAGCCCAGGCGGCAACATTCAGTACTTC. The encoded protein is CASSPGGNIQYF.

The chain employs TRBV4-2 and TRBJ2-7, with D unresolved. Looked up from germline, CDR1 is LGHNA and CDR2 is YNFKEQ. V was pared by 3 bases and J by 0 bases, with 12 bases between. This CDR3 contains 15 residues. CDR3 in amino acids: CASSHGVTSSYEQYF. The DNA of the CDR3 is TGTGCCAGCAGCCATGGGGTCACGAGCTCCTACGAGCAGTACTTC.

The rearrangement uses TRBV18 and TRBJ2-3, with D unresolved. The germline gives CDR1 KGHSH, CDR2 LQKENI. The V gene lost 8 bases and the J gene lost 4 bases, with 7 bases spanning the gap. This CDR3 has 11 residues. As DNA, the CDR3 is TGTGCCAGCCGATCTCCAGATACGCAGTATTTT. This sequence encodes CASRSPDTQYF.